This T cell receptor (beta chain) came from a study of T cells after yellow fever vaccination. At the level of the study: Libraries from low-cell-number fractions were prepared with the SMART-Seq v4 Ultra Low Input RNA kit.

The CDR3 runs 14 residues. CDR1 SQVTM and CDR2 ANQGSEA come from the germline V gene. V lost 7 bases to trimming and J lost 5 bases; unmatched junction nucleotides: 5. Notes on the study in general: Across the CD4 and CD8 compartments, a small share of clonotypes was present in both. The booster saw the reappearance of most primary-vaccination clones (roughly 97% CD4, 88% CD8).

They built TCR cDNA with 5'RACE template switching, a step that put in a universal primer site and UMIs. TCRdb ran MiXCR on the 5' RACE reads and lists one entry per CDR3 protein. Here the sample spans 70,000 or so distinct CDR3 sequences, 7.3% being singletons. Ten or more counts support this clonotype. Its antigen is unidentified. The J gene is TRBJ2-1, the V gene TRBV29-1; 13 positions agree with TRBD2. The receptor's source is a man younger than 35 who received the YFV17D yellow fever vaccine. The source was CD8+ T cells sorted from PBMCs, collected around 10 days after the first yellow fever vaccination. Written as DNA, the CDR3 is TGCAGCGCACCACTAGCGGGGGGGAACAATGAGCAGTTCTTC. Protein sequence: CSAPLAGGNNEQFF.